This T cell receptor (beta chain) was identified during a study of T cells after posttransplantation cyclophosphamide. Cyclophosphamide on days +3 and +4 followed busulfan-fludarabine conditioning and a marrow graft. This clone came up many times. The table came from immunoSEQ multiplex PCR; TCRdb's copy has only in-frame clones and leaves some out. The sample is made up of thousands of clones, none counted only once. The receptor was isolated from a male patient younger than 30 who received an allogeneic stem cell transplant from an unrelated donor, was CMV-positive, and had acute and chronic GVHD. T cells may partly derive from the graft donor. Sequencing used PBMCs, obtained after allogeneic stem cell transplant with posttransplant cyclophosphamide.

The CDR3 coding sequence is TGCGCCAGCAGCTTGGGTGGGACAGTATACAATGAGCAGTTCTTC. This translates into CASSLGGTVYNEQFF. J is TRBJ2-1 and V is TRBV5-1; 7 nucleotides agree with TRBD1. Trimming removed 0 bases from V and 4 bases from J; junction bases left unmatched: 4. CDR1 is SGHRS and CDR2 is YFSETQ in the germline V gene. The CDR3 runs 15 residues.